This TCR beta chain was sequenced in a study of T cells in Graves' hyperthyroidism and ophthalmopathy. RNA transcripts provided the source from which TCR beta CDR3 regions were amplified. First-round RT-PCR with HTBI primers amplified the TCR CDR3 region. TCRdb reprocessed the multiplex PCR reads via MiXCR and lists one record per CDR3 protein. The data hold a few hundred thousand distinct CDR3 sequences, with approximately 14% observed a single time. Patients were excluded for uncontrolled infection, other autoimmune disease, pregnancy or lactation. Clinical symptoms, serum thyroxine, TRAb, thyroid ultrasound and orbital computed tomography informed diagnoses. The V gene's germline CDR1 is SGHTA and CDR2 FQGNSA. The V end was cut by 5 bases, the J end by 4 bases, with 11 bases between. There are 13 residues in the CDR3. Notes on this clonotype: The antigen is not known.

Study observations and caveats: Also found in blood were most expanded thyroid clonotypes above 0.001.

The sequence derives from a woman aged 25 to 45 with Graves' hyperthyroidism that later progressed to Graves' ophthalmopathy. Sample: blood. The chain uses TRBV7-2 and TRBJ1-2; the D is unclear. The CDR3 here is CASSDTVTYGYTF. DNA of the CDR3: TGTGCCAGCAGCGACACAGTTACCTATGGCTACACCTTC. The full variable domain, completed using reference TRBV7-2 and TRBJ1-2, is GAGVSQSPSNKVTEKGKDVELRCDPISGHTALYWYRQSLGQGLEFLIYFQGNSAPDKSGLPSDRFSAERTGGSVSTLTIQRTQQEDSAVYLCASSDTVTYGYTFGSGTRLTVV.